This T cell receptor beta chain was captured by sequencing in a study of patients and donors after allogeneic stem cell transplantation. This clonotype was picked up a small number of times. The germline V gene encodes CDR1 LGHDT and CDR2 YNNKEL (reference sequence). The CDR3 is made up of 15 amino acids. Trimming cost V 1 base and J 5 bases; bases outside gene matches: 6. TCRdb processed the RT-PCR reads anew with MiXCR; each CDR3 protein has one entry. Here the sample spans roughly 230,000 distinct CDR3 sequences, over 12% being singletons. Sample: blood, either unsorted or a sorted T cell fraction (not recorded which). The chain links TRBV3-1 to TRBJ2-5; 8 bases match TRBD1. This TCR came from a human donor who was either an allogeneic HSCT recipient or a stem cell or donor lymphocyte infusion donor (not recorded which). It is not recorded whose cells these are; they may come from a transplant donor. CDR3: CASSQGARGLETQYF. The CDR3, as DNA: TGTGCCAGCAGCCAAGGGGCCAGGGGGCTGGAGACCCAGTACTTC.